The clone carrying this T cell receptor (beta chain) was seen more than once but under ten times. Its antigen remains unknown. The data stem from a study of T-cell reconstitution after alpha-beta-depleted transplantation in children. Study results and limitations: It was newly produced T cells that mostly accounted for T-cell counts and diversity one year after transplant. Alpha-beta T cells about two months after transplant reportedly derived from several hundred expanded graft clones.

During its preparation, the TCRbeta library received unique molecular identifiers. Each CDR3 protein is one row after TCRdb ran MiXCR on the PCR reads. The sample consists of about 470,000 distinct CDR3 sequences, 43% of them appearing once. Germline loops: CDR1 MNHEY, CDR2 SMNVEV (reference sequence). V gave up 10 bases and J gave up 2 bases, with 6 bases separating them. The CDR3 totals 10 residues. The source was PBMCs, collected before TCRalphabeta/CD19-depleted stem cell transplant. The chain has TRBV27 and TRBJ2-7; D gene ambiguous. The origin of this receptor is a girl aged 2-10 years with aplastic anemia, due to receive a stem cell transplant. The CDR3 nucleotides read TGTGCCACCCTGCCCTACGAGCAGTACTTC. It codes for CATLPYEQYF.